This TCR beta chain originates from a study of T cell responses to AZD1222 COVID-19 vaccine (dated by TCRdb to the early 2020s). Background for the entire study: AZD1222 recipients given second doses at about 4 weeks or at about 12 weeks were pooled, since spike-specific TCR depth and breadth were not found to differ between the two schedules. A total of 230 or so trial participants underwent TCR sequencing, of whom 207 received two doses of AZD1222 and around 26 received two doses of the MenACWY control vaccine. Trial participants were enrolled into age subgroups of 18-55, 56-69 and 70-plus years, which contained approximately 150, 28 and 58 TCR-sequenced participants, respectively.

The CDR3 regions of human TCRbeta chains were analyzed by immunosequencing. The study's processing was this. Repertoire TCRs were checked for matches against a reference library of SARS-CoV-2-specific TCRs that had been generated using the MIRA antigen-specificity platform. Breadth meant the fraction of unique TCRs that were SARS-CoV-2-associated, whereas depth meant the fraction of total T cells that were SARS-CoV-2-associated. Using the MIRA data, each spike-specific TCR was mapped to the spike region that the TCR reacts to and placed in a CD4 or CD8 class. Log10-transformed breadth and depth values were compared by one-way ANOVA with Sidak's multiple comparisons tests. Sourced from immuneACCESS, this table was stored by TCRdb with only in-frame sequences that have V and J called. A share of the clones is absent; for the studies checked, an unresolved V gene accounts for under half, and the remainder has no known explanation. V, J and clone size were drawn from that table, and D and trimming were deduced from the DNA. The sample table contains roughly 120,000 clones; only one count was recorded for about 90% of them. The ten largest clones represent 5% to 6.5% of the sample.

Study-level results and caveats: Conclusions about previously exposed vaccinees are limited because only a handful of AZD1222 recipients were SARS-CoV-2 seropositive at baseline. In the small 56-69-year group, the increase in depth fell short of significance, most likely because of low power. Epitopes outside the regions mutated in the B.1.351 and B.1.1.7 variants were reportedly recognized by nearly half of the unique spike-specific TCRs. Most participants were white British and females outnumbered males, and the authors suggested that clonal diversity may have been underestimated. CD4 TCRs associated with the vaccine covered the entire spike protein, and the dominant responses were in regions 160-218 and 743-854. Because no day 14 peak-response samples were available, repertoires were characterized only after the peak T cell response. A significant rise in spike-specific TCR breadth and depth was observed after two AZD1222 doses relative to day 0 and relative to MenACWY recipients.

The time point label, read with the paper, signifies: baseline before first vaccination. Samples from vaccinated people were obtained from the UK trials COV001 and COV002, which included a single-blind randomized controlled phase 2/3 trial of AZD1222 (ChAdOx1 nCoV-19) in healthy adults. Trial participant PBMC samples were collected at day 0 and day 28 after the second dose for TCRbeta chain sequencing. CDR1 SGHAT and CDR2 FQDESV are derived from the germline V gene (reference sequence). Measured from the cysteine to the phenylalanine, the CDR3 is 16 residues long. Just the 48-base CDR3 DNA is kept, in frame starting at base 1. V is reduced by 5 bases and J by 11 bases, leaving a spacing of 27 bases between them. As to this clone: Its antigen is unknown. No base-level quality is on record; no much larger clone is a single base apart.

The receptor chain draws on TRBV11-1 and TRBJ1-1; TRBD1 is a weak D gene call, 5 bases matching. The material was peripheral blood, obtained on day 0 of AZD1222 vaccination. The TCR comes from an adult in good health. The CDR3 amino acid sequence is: CASSPVRPNRPRLAFF. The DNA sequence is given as TGTGCCAGCAGCCCTGTCCGCCCCAACAGGCCGCGATTGGCTTTCTTT.